Each of the 23 T cell receptor beta chains below was sequenced from the same sample in a study of cytomegalovirus exposure and HLA in healthy donors. The PCR was carried out with 60 Vbeta primers and 13 Jbeta primers. Profiled with immunoSEQ multiplex PCR; TCRdb holds only in-frame clones, not every one. In the table there are about 130,000 clones, approximately 61% of which are singletons. Material: PBMCs. Receptor source: a woman in her thirties or forties in good health and CMV-seronegative.

This clone was seen a single time. V is TRBV19 and J is TRBJ1-6; 10 bases align to TRBD1. The CDR3 is 14 residues long. Unmatched junction bases numbered 5, after V lost 6 bases and J lost 9 bases. Germline loops: CDR1 LNHDA, CDR2 SQIVND (reference sequence). CDR3 region: CASRDGQGGSPLHF. The CDR3 region has the DNA TGTGCCAGTAGAGACGGACAGGGGGGTTCACCCCTCCACTTT.

The J gene is TRBJ1-6, the V gene TRBV19; TRBD1 aligns across 10 bases. Trimming cost V 2 bases and J 7 bases; bases outside gene matches: 5. Germline V gives CDR1 LNHDA, CDR2 SQIVND (reference sequence). This CDR3 has 16 residues. The DNA for the CDR3 is TGTGCCAGTAGTATACGGACAGGGGGAGTGAATTCACCCCTCCACTTT. It codes for CASSIRTGGVNSPLHF.

The rearrangement joins TRBV7-6 to TRBJ2-2; D perhaps matches TRBD1 (6 bases). Germline CDR1 is SGHVS and CDR2 is FNYEAQ. The length of the CDR3 is 14 residues. Trimming pared 5 bases from V and 3 bases from J, leaving 10 bases between. CDR3 loop: CASSADRDTGELFF. CDR3 nucleotide sequence: TGTGCCAGCAGCGCGGACAGAGACACCGGGGAGCTGTTTTTT.

V gene TRBV12-5 combines with J gene TRBJ2-1, with 7 bases lining up with TRBD1. After removal of 0 bases from V and 4 bases from J, the junction contained 12 bases not matched to a gene. CDR1 is LGHNT, CDR2 FRNRAP, per germline. The CDR3 totals 18 residues. This chain's CDR3 is CASGLVKTGLSSYNEQFF. Written as DNA, the CDR3 is TGTGCTAGTGGTTTGGTAAAGACAGGGCTGTCTTCTTACAATGAGCAGTTCTTC.

The chain joins TRBV6-6 to TRBJ2-7; 9 bases line up with TRBD1. The CDR3 loop spans 13 amino acids. V shed 6 bases and J 7 bases; nucleotides not matched to a gene: 7. The germline CDR1 and CDR2 sequences are MNHNY and SVGAGI (reference sequence). CDR3 protein: CASRRDRVEEQYF. In DNA, the CDR3 is TGTGCCAGCAGGAGGGACAGGGTGGAAGAGCAGTACTTC.

V usage is TRBV4-3 and J usage is TRBJ2-7; 7 nucleotides agree with TRBD1. Germline V lookup: CDR1 LGHNA, CDR2 YSLEER. The CDR3 extends over 15 amino acids. V trimming: 1 base; J trimming: 3 bases; junction bases outside the gene matches: 6. The CDR3 coding sequence is TGCGCCAGCAGCCAAGTCGCACAGGGGAACTACGAGCAGTACTTC. Protein: CASSQVAQGNYEQYF.

This chain joins TRBV2 and TRBJ1-1; D is uncertain. CDR1 and CDR2 (germline): SNHLY, FYNNEI. This CDR3 is 13 amino acids long. Trimming cost V 5 bases and J 4 bases, with 11 bases left between them. CDR3 sequence: CASSSDSRTEAFF. The CDR3 nucleotides are TGTGCCAGCAGTTCGGACTCTCGCACTGAAGCTTTCTTT.

A few counts support this clone. The rearrangement joins TRBV28 to TRBJ1-5; maybe TRBD1 (6 bases). The CDR3 consists of 15 residues. Germline V lookup: CDR1 MDHEN, CDR2 SYDVKM. V lost 4 bases to trimming and J lost 0 bases, with 10 bases between them. For the CDR3, the DNA is TGTGCCAGCAGTTCGGACAGCTATAGCAATCAGCCCCAGCATTTT. It specifies CASSSDSYSNQPQHF.

This clone has a single count. The chain joins TRBV27 to TRBJ1-1; D may be TRBD1 (5 bases). Germline loops: CDR1 MNHEY, CDR2 SMNVEV (reference sequence). V dropped 3 bases and J dropped 5 bases, with 7 bases sitting between them. The CDR3 spans 12 residues. This chain's CDR3 is CASSLRGTEAFF. The CDR3 nucleotides read TGTGCCAGCAGTTTGCGGGGGACTGAAGCTTTCTTT.

The genes are TRBV4-1 and TRBJ2-7; D possibly corresponds to TRBD2 (6 bases). This CDR3 spans 14 amino acids. Between the trimmed V and J ends, which lost 2 bases and 1 base, there was a span of 9 bases. Germline CDR1 MGHRA, CDR2 YSYEKL. The CDR3 loop reads CASSQRRESYEQYF. CDR3 coding DNA: TGCGCCAGCAGCCAAAGGAGGGAGTCCTACGAGCAGTACTTC.

In its sample, this clone was seen once. The CDR3 here is CASSPRTGVNEQFF. CDR3 bases: TGTGCCAGCTCACCACGGACAGGGGTCAATGAGCAGTTCTTC. The genes are TRBV18 and TRBJ2-1, with 9 bases identical to TRBD1. The V and J ends lost 1 base and 6 bases, in that order; junction bases with no gene match: 1. CDR3 length: 14 amino acids. The germline V gene encodes CDR1 KGHSH and CDR2 LQKENI.

The table lists this clone with a few counts. The CDR3 sequence: CASSPKRDGEKLFF. As DNA, the CDR3 is TGTGCCAGCTCACCGAAACGGGATGGTGAAAAACTGTTTTTT. The V and J genes are TRBV18 and TRBJ1-4; D remains ambiguous. V lost 3 bases to trimming and J lost 7 bases, with 12 bases between them. CDR3 length: 14 residues. Germline CDR1 KGHSH, CDR2 LQKENI.

V is TRBV27 and J is TRBJ1-2; unclear D gene. Germline-derived CDR1 and CDR2 are MNHEY and SMNVEV (reference sequence). This CDR3 comprises 14 residues. Trimming left V 5 bases short and J 0 bases short, with 10 bases between. The chain's CDR3 is CASSPTPANYGYTF. In DNA form, the CDR3 reads TGTGCCAGCAGTCCAACACCAGCTAACTATGGCTACACCTTC.

The rearrangement links TRBV6-1 to TRBJ2-7, with no clear D. The CDR3 loop spans 11 amino acids. Trimming cost V 4 bases and J 3 bases, with 4 bases left between them. Germline V gene data show CDR1 as MNHNS and CDR2 as SASEGT. This chain's CDR3 is CASSAFYEQYF. The CDR3 coding sequence is TGTGCCAGCAGTGCATTCTACGAGCAGTACTTC.

The V and J genes are TRBV27 and TRBJ2-2; TRBD2 agrees at 14 bases. V trimming: 2 bases; J trimming: 9 bases; junction bases outside the gene matches: 5. The CDR3 is 16 amino acids. Per the germline V gene, CDR1 is MNHEY and CDR2 is SMNVEV (reference sequence). CDR3 nucleotides: TGTGCCAGCAGTTTACGACTAGCGGGGGGGCCGAGGGAGCTGTTTTTT. It yields the protein CASSLRLAGGPRELFF.

Only a few counts were recorded for this clone. This chain connects TRBV6-1 to TRBJ1-4, with 9 bases that match TRBD1. Germline loops: CDR1 MNHNS, CDR2 SASEGT. This CDR3 comprises 14 residues. V was pared by 6 bases and J by 2 bases, with 1 base of the junction left unmatched. For the CDR3, the DNA is TGTGCCAGCAGGGGGACAGGGACTAATGAAAAACTGTTTTTT. Its protein product is CASRGTGTNEKLFF.

The chain employs TRBV4-3 and TRBJ1-2, with D possibly being TRBD1 (6 bases). Trimming removed 5 bases from V and 7 bases from J, with 17 bases in between. Germline V gene sequence: CDR1 LGHNA, CDR2 YSLEER. The CDR3 contains 14 residues. CDR3 nucleotide sequence: TGCGCCAGCAGCATTCAACAGGGCCAGTTTGGCTACACCTTC. Protein sequence: CASSIQQGQFGYTF.

The J gene is TRBJ2-1, the V gene TRBV7-9; D unresolved. The germline gives CDR1 SEHNR, CDR2 FQNEAQ (reference sequence). V lost 5 bases and J lost 7, with 18 bases in between. This CDR3 comprises 15 residues. CDR3: CASSPGRGRLNEQFF. The CDR3 DNA is TGTGCCAGCAGCCCTGGTCGCGGTCGGTTGAATGAGCAGTTCTTC. The entire variable domain, with the rest obtained from reference TRBV7-9 and TRBJ2-1, is as follows: DTGVSQNPRHKITKRGQNVTFRCDPISEHNRLYWYRQTLGQGPEFLTYFQNEAQLEKSRLLSDRFSAERPKGSFSTLEIQRTEQGDSAMYLCASSPGRGRLNEQFFGPGTRLTVL.

V is TRBV5-1 and J is TRBJ1-1, with D perhaps matching TRBD1 (5 bases). CDR1 is SGHRS, CDR2 YFSETQ, per germline. The CDR3 length is 14 residues. The V end was cut by 4 bases, the J end by 5 bases, with 15 bases between. The CDR3 DNA sequence: TGCGCCAGCAGCCCCCAGGGATGGGGAACTGAAGCTTTCTTT. Its translation: CASSPQGWGTEAFF.

The gene calls are TRBV4-1 and TRBJ2-5, with 9 nucleotides matching TRBD2. This CDR3 has 18 amino acids. The J segment lost 2 bases and the V segment lost 1 base, leaving 11 bases of the junction unmatched. Germline V gene lookup returns CDR1 MGHRA and CDR2 YSYEKL. The CDR3 spells CASSQGRSTTSGQETQYF. The CDR3 DNA is TGCGCCAGCAGCCAAGGGAGGTCCACGACTAGCGGACAAGAGACCCAGTACTTC.

The chain has TRBV19 and TRBJ2-6; D might be TRBD1 (5 bases). This CDR3 comprises 15 residues. Germline CDR1 reads LNHDA; CDR2 reads SQIVND (reference sequence). Between the trimmed V and J ends, which lost 5 bases and 0 bases, there was a span of 8 bases. CDR3 nucleotide sequence: TGTGCCAGTAGTTATGACAGCTCTGGGGCCAACGTCCTGACTTTC. Protein sequence: CASSYDSSGANVLTF.

The rearrangement links TRBV27 to TRBJ1-2; 10 bases fit TRBD1. V shed 4 bases and J 7 bases; nucleotides not matched to a gene: 3. Germline V gene data show CDR1 as MNHEY and CDR2 as SMNVEV (reference sequence). This CDR3 has 13 amino acids. The DNA of the CDR3 is TGTGCCAGCAGTTCGGGGACAGGGGCTGGCTACACCTTC. This gives the protein CASSSGTGAGYTF.

V and J are TRBV15 and TRBJ2-4, with 9 bases identical to TRBD1. Unmatched junction bases numbered 4, after V lost 4 bases and J lost 6 bases. This CDR3 has 14 residues. Germline CDR1 LNHNV, CDR2 YYDKDF (reference sequence). The CDR3 coding sequence is TGTGCCACCAGCACCATGGGACAGGGAAACATTCAGTACTTC. As protein: CATSTMGQGNIQYF.